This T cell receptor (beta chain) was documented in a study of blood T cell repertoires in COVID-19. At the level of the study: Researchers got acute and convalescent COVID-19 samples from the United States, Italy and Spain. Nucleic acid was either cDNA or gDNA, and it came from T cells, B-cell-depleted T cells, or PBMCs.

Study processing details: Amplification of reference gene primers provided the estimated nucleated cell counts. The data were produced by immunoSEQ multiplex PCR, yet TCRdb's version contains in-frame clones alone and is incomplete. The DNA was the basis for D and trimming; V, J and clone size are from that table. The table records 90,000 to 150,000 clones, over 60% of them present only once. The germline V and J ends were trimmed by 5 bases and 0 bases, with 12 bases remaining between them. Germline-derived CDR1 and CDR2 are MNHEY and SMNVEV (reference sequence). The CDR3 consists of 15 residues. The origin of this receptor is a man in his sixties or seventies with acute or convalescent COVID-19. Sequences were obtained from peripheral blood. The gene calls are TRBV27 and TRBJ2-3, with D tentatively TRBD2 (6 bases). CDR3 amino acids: CASSVSGVSTDTQYF. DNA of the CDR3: TGTGCCAGCAGTGTTAGCGGAGTAAGCACAGATACGCAGTATTTT.